The clone carrying this TCR beta chain has more than one count but fewer than ten. The data derive from a study of shared clonotypes between healthy human individuals. Study context: Each donor's CD4 naive and CD4 memory cells filled three plates apiece, CD8 naive two, and CD8 memory one.

V lost 1 base and J 1 base, leaving 10 bases between the germline ends. The CDR3 contains 16 residues. CDR1 and CDR2 (germline): SGHVS, FNYEAQ. The test was conducted at deep level. It was around 190 ng DNA, 25,000 to 35,000 T cell genomes, that sorted-subset replicate PCRs used. In the original analysis: In the immunoSEQ data, sequences were junction-only and lacked quality scores, so filtering differed. The data were produced by immunoSEQ multiplex PCR, yet TCRdb's version contains in-frame clones alone and is incomplete. Clone size and the V and J calls come from that table; the DNA yielded D and trimming. The table has 850,000 to 1,200,000 clones, around 74% seen once; the top ten hold about 1.4%.

This chain links TRBV7-6 with TRBJ2-2, with D unresolved. Input material: memory CD4+ T cells sorted from blood. Subset: CD45RA-negative fraction. The receptor's source is a young man in good health. The CDR3 DNA reads TGTGCCAGCAGCTTAGTCAGGCAGGAGAACACCGGGGAGCTGTTTTTT. Its protein product is CASSLVRQENTGELFF.